This T cell receptor (beta chain) was documented in a study of cytomegalovirus exposure and HLA in healthy donors. Broader study findings: Some public TCRs appeared in many individuals, while most sequences were rare.

This clone turned up a few times. Its antigen is undetermined. TCRdb keeps only in-frame clones here, not all; method: immunoSEQ multiplex PCR. The table has a few hundred thousand clones, approximately 88% seen once. The length of the CDR3 is 16 residues. Germline V gene lookup returns CDR1 LGHNA and CDR2 YSLEER. Trimming removed 0 bases from V and 0 bases from J, with 12 bases in between. J is TRBJ2-7 and V is TRBV4-3; D gene ambiguous. The sequenced sample was PBMCs. This TCR came from a woman in her 30s in good health and CMV-seropositive. The CDR3 protein is CASSQDSAEHSYEQYF. CDR3 nucleotide sequence: TGCGCCAGCAGCCAAGACTCCGCGGAGCACTCCTACGAGCAGTACTTC.